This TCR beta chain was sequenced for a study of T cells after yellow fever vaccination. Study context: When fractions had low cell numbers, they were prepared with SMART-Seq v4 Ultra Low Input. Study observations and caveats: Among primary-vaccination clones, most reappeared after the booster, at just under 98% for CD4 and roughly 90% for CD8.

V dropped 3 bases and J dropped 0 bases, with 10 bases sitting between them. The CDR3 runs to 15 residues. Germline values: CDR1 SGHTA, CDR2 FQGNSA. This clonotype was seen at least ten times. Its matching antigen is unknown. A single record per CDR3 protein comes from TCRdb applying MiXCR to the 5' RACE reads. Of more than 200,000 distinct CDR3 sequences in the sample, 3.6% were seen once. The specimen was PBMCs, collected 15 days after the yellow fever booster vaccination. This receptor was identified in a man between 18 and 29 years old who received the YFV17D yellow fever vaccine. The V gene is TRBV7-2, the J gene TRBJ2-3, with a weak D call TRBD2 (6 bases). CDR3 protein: CASSFARGSTDTQYF. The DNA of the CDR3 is TGTGCCAGCAGCTTTGCGCGGGGTAGCACAGATACGCAGTATTTT.